This TCR beta chain appears in the sequencing data of a study of T cell repertoires in cytomegalovirus infection. About the study: Recently identified HLA-C-restricted and well-studied HLA-B-restricted CMV epitopes were used. Matching HLA type and CMV infection were both indicated by public TCR beta signatures.

This clonotype turned up a few times. Antigen: not known. TCRdb fed the reads into MiXCR, producing one record per CDR3 protein. The sample records around 750,000 distinct CDR3 sequences, approximately 32% being singletons. This CDR3 is 15 amino acids long. Trimming took 2 bases from V and 8 from J; bases not matched to a gene: 7. Germline V lookup: CDR1 SGHTA, CDR2 FQGTGA. The study, taken as a whole, reports: Within the response measured ex vivo, HLA-C-restricted CMV-specific TCR beta clonotypes were dominant. People with CMV and the relevant HLA were identified by cumulative public TCR beta family frequency.

The sequence was collected from a human donor in good health (CMV status not recorded). Some clones in this sample may be carry-over from other donors' samples. The sequences come from cultured CD8+ T cells from PBMCs, collected from culture after CMV antigen stimulation. The V gene is TRBV7-3, the J gene TRBJ2-1, with 9 nucleotides matching TRBD2. Here the CDR3 reads CASSLDSSGMHEQFF. The CDR3 nucleotides are TGTGCCAGCAGCTTAGATTCTAGCGGGATGCATGAGCAGTTCTTC.